Below are 10 T cell receptor beta chains sequenced from a single sample in a study of lung T cells in sarcoidosis with Löfgren's syndrome. One entry per CDR3 protein, called by TCRdb with MiXCR from the reads. The data show a few thousand distinct CDR3 sequences, with about a fifth seen just once and around 13% held by the top ten. Sequences were obtained from CD4+ T cells from bronchoalveolar lavage. These receptors all come from a human donor with sarcoidosis (Löfgren's syndrome or another form), or a control subject (not recorded which).

About this clonotype: An end of the junction differs from the germline gene, which may be a read error. The CDR3 sequence: CASGLNTRTSGGFTPSYEQYF. In nucleotides, the CDR3 is TGTGCCAGCGGTTTAAATACCCGGACTAGCGGGGGCTTTACGCCCTCCTACGAGCAGTACTTC. J is TRBJ2-7 and V is TRBV28; 13 nucleotides agree with TRBD2. The CDR3 runs to 21 residues. Per germline, CDR1 MDHEN and CDR2 SYDVKM.

This clonotype is termed large (0.1 to 1%). The chain has TRBV7-2 and TRBJ2-1; no firm D call. Per the germline V gene, CDR1 is SGHTA and CDR2 is FQGNSA. The CDR3 is made up of 14 amino acids. The V gene lost 0 bases and the J gene lost 7 bases, with 10 bases spanning the gap. CDR3 residues: CASSLAGFRNEQFF. CDR3 in DNA: TGTGCCAGCAGCTTAGCGGGCTTCAGGAATGAGCAGTTCTTC. Full variable domain (missing parts from reference TRBV7-2 and TRBJ2-1): GAGVSQSPSNKVTEKGKDVELRCDPISGHTALYWYRQSLGQGLEFLIYFQGNSAPDKSGLPSDRFSAERTGGSVSTLTIQRTQQEDSAVYLCASSLAGFRNEQFFGPGTRLTVL.

This clonotype was counted ten times or more. The chain links TRBV2 to TRBJ1-6, with TRBD1 identical over 9 bases. The junction had 8 bases not matched to a gene; V was cut back by 9 bases and J by 5 bases. This CDR3 region has 15 residues. Germline V gene lookup returns CDR1 SNHLY and CDR2 FYNNEI. In DNA form, the CDR3 reads TGTGCCAGAGGGACAGGGAGCGATGATAATTCACCCCTCCACTTT. This encodes CARGTGSDDNSPLHF.

To note about this clonotype: At one boundary the junction diverges from the germline segment, which might be a read error. The chain carries TRBV6-2 or TRBV6-3 and TRBJ2-6; D is uncertain. CDR1 MNHEY and CDR2 SVGEGT come from the germline V gene. The CDR3 covers 14 residues. The CDR3 spells CASSYVPGANALTF. As DNA, the CDR3 is TGTGCCAGCAGTTACGTCCCTGGAGCCAACGCCCTGACTTTC.

Sample share makes this clonotype medium-sized (0.01 to 0.1%). The CDR3, as DNA: TGCGCCAGCAACCTCAGGGACAGGGGGCGCGAGGGAAAACTGTTTTTT. It is translated as CASNLRDRGREGKLFF. The chain carries TRBV4-1 and TRBJ1-4; 12 nucleotides match TRBD1. This CDR3 contains 16 residues. V lost 7 bases and J lost 10; bases outside the gene matches: 13. Germline V CDR1 and CDR2: MGHRA, YSYEKL.

This clonotype was observed once. V usage is TRBV12-3 or TRBV12-4 and J usage is TRBJ1-5, with TRBD1 matching over 8 bases. Matching the DNA end better, TRBJ2-3 makes the J call doubtful. The CDR3 covers 13 residues. CDR3 region: CASSFDRGRPQYF. The CDR3 DNA sequence: TGTGCCAGCAGTTTTGACAGGGGACGGCCCCAGTATTTT.

Remarks on this clonotype: At one end the junction does not follow the germline gene, possibly because of a read error. The gene calls are TRBV5-5 and TRBJ1-5; D unresolved. The CDR3 loop spans 15 amino acids. Germline V gene sequence: CDR1 SGHKS, CDR2 YYEKEE (reference sequence). The CDR3 region is CASTPGVANNQPLHF. CDR3 nucleotide sequence: TGCGCCAGCACCCCGGGCGTGGCGAATAATCAGCCCCTGCATTTT.

In this sample, this clonotype is large. The chain is built from TRBV3-1 and TRBJ2-7; 7 bases fit TRBD1. The CDR3 consists of 13 residues. The ends lost 3 bases at V and 6 bases at J; junction bases unmatched: 5. CDR1 is LGHDT, CDR2 YNNKEL, per germline (reference sequence). The CDR3 here is CASSQTAGGEQYF. CDR3 sequence (DNA): TGTGCCAGCAGCCAGACTGCAGGGGGCGAGCAGTACTTC.

This clonotype was seen many times. With a much larger clone just one base away, this may be a read error. The V gene is TRBV27, the J gene TRBJ2-1; D not certain. CDR1 and CDR2 (germline): MNHEY, SMNVEV (reference sequence). V lost 10 bases and J lost 7, with 14 bases in between. This CDR3 has 12 residues. The CDR3 DNA is TGTGCCAACAACTTTCCCCGGAATGAGCAGTTCTTC. Amino acid sequence: CANNFPRNEQFF.

This clonotype was seen at least ten times. This chain connects TRBV13 to TRBJ2-5; 7 bases are shared with TRBD2. The germline CDR1 and CDR2 sequences are PRHDT and FYEKMQ (reference sequence). Trimming at V came to 2 bases and at J to 1 base, leaving 7 bases not matched to a gene. This CDR3 region has 16 residues. The CDR3: CASSLLSSGTQETQYF. The CDR3, as DNA: TGTGCCAGCAGCTTATTGTCTAGCGGAACCCAAGAGACCCAGTACTTC.